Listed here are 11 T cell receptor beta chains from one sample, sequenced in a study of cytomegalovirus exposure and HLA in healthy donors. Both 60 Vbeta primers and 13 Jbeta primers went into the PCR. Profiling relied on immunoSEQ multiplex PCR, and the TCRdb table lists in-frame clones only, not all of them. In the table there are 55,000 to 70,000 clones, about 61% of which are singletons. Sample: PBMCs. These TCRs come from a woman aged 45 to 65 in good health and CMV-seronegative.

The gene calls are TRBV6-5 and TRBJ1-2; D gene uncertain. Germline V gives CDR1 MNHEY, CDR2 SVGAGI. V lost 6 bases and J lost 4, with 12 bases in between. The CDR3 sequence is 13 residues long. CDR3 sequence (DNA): TGTGCCAGCAGAGAGAGCCGGGTCTATGGCTACACCTTC. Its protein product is CASRESRVYGYTF.

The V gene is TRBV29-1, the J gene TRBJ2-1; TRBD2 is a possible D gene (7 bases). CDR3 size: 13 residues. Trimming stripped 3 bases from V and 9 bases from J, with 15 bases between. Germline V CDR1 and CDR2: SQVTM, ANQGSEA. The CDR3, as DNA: TGCAGCGTTGATCGCCAGGGGAGGGCTGAGCAGTTCTTC. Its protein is CSVDRQGRAEQFF.

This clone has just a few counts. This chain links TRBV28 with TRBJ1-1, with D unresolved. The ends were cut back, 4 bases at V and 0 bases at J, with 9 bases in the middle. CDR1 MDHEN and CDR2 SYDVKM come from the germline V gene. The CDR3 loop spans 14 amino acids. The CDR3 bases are TGTGCCAGCAGTTCCCCCACGGTGAACACTGAAGCTTTCTTT. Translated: CASSSPTVNTEAFF. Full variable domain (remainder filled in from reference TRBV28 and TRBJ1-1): DVKVTQSSRYLVKRTGEKVFLECVQDMDHENMFWYRQDPGLGLRLIYFSYDVKMKEKGDIPEGYSVSREKKERFSLILESASTNQTSMYLCASSSPTVNTEAFFGQGTRLTVV.

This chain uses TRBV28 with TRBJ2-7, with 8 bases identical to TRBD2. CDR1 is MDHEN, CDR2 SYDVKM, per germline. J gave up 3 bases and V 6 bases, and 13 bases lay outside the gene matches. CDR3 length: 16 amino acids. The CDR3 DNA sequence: TGTGCCAGCAGCACCCAGAGGCTAGCGGGTAACTACGAGCAGTACTTC. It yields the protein CASSTQRLAGNYEQYF. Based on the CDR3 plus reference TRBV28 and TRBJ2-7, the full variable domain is DVKVTQSSRYLVKRTGEKVFLECVQDMDHENMFWYRQDPGLGLRLIYFSYDVKMKEKGDIPEGYSVSREKKERFSLILESASTNQTSMYLCASSTQRLAGNYEQYFGPGTRLTVT.

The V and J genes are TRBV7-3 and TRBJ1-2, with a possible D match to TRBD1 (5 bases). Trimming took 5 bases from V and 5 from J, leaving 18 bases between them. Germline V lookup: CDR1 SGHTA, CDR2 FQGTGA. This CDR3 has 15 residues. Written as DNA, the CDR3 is TGTGCCAGCAGCCCTGGGGGGACCCCCTGGTATGGCTACACCTTC. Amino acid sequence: CASSPGGTPWYGYTF.

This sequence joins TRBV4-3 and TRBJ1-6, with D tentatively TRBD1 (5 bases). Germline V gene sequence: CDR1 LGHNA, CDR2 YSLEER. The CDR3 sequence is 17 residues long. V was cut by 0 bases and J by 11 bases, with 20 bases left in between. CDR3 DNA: TGCGCCAGCAGCCAAGATTTCGAAGGGGCTGGTCAGCCACCCCTCCACTTT. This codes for CASSQDFEGAGQPPLHF.

CDR3 region: CASSLANNEQFF. CDR3 DNA: TGCGCCAGCAGCTTGGCTAACAATGAGCAGTTCTTC. This rearrangement joins TRBV5-1 to TRBJ2-1; no clear D gene. The CDR3 consists of 12 residues. Germline V CDR1 and CDR2: SGHRS, YFSETQ. V was trimmed by 0 bases and J by 5 bases, leaving 3 bases between them.

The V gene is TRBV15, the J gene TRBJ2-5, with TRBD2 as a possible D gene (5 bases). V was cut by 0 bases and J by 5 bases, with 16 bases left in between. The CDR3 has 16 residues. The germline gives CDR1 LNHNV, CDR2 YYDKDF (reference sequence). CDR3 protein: CATSREFAGLGETQYF. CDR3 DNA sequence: TGTGCCACCAGCAGAGAGTTTGCGGGCCTGGGGGAGACCCAGTACTTC.

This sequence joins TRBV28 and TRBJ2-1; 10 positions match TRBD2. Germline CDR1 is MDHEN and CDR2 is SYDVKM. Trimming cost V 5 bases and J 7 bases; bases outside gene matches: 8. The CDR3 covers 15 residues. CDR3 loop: CASSPLAGESNEQFF. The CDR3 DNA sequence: TGTGCCAGCAGTCCCCTAGCGGGAGAATCGAATGAGCAGTTCTTC.

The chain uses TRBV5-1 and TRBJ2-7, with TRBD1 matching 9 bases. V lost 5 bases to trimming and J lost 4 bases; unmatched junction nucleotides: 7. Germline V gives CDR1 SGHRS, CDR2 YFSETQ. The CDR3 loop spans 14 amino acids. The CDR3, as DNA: TGCGCCAGCAGAGACGGGACAGGGTCGTACGAGCAGTACTTC. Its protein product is CASRDGTGSYEQYF.

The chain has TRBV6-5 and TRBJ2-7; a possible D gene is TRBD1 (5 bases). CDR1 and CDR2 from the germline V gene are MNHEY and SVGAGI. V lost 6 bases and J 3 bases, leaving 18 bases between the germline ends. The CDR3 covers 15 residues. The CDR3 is CASRPRAAVGYEQYF. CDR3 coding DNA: TGTGCCAGCAGGCCCAGGGCAGCTGTAGGCTACGAGCAGTACTTC.